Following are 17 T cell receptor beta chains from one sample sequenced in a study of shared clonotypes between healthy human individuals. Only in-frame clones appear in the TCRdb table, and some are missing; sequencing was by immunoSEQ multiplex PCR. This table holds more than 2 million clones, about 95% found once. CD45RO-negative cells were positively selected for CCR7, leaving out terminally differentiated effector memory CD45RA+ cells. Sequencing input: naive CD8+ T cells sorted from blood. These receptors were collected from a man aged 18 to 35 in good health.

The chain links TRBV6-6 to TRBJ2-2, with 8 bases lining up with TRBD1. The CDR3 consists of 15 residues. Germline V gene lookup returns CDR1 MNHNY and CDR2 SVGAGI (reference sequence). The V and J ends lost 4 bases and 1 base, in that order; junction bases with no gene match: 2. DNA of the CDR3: TGTGCCAGCAGTTTGGGACAGGTGAACACCGGGGAGCTGTTTTTT. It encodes CASSLGQVNTGELFF.

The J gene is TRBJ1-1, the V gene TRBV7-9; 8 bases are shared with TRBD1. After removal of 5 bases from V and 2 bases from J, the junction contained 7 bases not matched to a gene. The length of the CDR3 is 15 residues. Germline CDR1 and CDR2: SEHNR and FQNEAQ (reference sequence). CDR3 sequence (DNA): TGTGCCAGCAGCGCTCGACAGGGGACAAACACTGAAGCTTTCTTT. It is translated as CASSARQGTNTEAFF.

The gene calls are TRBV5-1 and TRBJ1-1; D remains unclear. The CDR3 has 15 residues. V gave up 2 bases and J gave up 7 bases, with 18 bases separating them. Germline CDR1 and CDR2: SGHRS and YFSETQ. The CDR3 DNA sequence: TGCGCCAGCAGCTTTTTCAGCAGTCAGATACTTGAAGCTTTCTTT. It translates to CASSFFSSQILEAFF. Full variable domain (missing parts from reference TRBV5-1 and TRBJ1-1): KAGVTQTPRYLIKTRGQQVTLSCSPISGHRSVSWYQQTPGQGLQFLFEYFSETQRNKGNFPGRFSGRQFSNSRSEMNVSTLELGDSALYLCASSFFSSQILEAFFGQGTRLTVV.

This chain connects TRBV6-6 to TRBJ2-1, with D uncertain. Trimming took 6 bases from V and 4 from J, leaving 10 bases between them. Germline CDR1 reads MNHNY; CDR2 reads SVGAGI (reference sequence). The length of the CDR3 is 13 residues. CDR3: CASSSDLYNEQFF. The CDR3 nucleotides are TGTGCCAGCAGCTCTGACCTGTACAATGAGCAGTTCTTC.

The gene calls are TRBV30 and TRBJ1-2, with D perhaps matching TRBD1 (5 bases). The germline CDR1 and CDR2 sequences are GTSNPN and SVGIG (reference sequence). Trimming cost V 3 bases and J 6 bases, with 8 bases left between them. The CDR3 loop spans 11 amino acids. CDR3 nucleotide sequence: TGTGCCTGGAGCTGGGGGGATGGCTACACCTTC. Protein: CAWSWGDGYTF.

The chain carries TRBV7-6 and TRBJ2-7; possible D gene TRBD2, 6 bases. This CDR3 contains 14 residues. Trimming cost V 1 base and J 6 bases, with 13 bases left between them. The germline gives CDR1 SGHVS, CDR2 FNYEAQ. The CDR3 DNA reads TGTGCCAGCAGCTTAGTATCGGGAGCCTTCGAGCAGTACTTC. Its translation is CASSLVSGAFEQYF.

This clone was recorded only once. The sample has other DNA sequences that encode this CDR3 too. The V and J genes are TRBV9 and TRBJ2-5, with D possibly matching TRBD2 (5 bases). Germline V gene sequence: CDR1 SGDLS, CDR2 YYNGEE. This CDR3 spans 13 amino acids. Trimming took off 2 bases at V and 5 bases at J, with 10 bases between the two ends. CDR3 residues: CASSVEGLETQYF. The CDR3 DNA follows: TGTGCCAGCAGCGTCGAGGGTTTGGAGACCCAGTACTTC. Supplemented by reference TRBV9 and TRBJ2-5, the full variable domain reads DSGVTQTPKHLITATGQRVTLRCSPRSGDLSVYWYQQSLDQGLQFLIQYYNGEERAKGNILERFSAQQFPDLHSELNLSSLELGDSALYFCASSVEGLETQYFGPGTRLLVL.

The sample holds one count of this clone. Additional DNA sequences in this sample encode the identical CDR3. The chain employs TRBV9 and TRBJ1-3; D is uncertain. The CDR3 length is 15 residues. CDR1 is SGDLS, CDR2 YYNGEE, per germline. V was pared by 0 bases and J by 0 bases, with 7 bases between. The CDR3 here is CASSVAPGSGNTIYF. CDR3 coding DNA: TGTGCCAGCAGCGTAGCTCCGGGCTCTGGAAACACCATATATTTT.

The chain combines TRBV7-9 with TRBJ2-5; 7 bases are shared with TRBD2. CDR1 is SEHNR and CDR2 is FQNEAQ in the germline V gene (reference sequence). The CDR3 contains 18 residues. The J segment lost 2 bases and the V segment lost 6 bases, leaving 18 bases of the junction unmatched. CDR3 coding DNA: TGTGCCAGCAGTTTACCACTCCCCTCGACTAGCAGTCAAGAGACCCAGTACTTC. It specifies CASSLPLPSTSSQETQYF.

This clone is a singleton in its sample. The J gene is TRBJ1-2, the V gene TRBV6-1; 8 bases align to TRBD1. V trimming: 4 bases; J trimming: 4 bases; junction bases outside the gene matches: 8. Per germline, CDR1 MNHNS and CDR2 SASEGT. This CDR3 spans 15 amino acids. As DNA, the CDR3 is TGTGCCAGCAGTGGGCGACAGGGGTCCCTCTATGGCTACACCTTC. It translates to CASSGRQGSLYGYTF.

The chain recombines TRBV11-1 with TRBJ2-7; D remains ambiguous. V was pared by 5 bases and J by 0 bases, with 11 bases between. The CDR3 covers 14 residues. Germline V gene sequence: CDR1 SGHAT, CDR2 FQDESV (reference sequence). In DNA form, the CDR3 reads TGTGCCAGCAGCCACAGCGCTCCCTCCTACGAGCAGTACTTC. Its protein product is CASSHSAPSYEQYF. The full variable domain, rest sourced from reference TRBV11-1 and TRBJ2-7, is EAEVAQSPRYKITEKSQAVAFWCDPISGHATLYWYRQILGQGPELLVQFQDESVVDDSQLPKDRFSAERLKGVDSTLKIQPAELGDSAMYLCASSHSAPSYEQYFGPGTRLTVT.

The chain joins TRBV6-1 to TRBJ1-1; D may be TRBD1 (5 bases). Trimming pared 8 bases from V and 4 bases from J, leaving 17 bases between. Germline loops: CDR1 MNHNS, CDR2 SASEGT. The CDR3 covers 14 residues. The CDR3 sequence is CASLTGGGSTEAFF. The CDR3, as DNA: TGTGCCAGCCTCACTGGCGGGGGGTCCACTGAAGCTTTCTTT.

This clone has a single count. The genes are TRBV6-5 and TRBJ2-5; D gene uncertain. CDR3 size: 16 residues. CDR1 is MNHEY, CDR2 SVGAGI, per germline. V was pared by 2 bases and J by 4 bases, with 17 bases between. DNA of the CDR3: TGTGCCAGCAGTTACGGCGTCTCGAGCCTGGGAGAGACCCAGTACTTC. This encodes CASSYGVSSLGETQYF.

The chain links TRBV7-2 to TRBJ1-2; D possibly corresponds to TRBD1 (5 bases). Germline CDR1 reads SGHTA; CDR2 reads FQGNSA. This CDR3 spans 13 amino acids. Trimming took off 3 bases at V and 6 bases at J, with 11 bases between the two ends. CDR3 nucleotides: TGTGCCAGCAGCTTCGCACAGGCCGATGGCTACACCTTC. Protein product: CASSFAQADGYTF. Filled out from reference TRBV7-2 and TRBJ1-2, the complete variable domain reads GAGVSQSPSNKVTEKGKDVELRCDPISGHTALYWYRQSLGQGLEFLIYFQGNSAPDKSGLPSDRFSAERTGGSVSTLTIQRTQQEDSAVYLCASSFAQADGYTFGSGTRLTVV.

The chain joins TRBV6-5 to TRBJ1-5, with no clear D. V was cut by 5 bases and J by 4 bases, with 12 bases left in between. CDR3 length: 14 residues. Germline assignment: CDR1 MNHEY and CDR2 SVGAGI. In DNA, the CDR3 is TGTGCCAGCAGTGGGCCGGGAAGAAATCAGCCCCAGCATTTT. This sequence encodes CASSGPGRNQPQHF.

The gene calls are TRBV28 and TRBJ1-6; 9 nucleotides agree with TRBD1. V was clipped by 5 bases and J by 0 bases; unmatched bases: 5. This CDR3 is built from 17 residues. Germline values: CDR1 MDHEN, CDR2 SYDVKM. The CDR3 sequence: CASSVTGGGSYNSPLHF. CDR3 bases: TGTGCCAGCAGTGTGACAGGGGGGGGCTCCTATAATTCACCCCTCCACTTT. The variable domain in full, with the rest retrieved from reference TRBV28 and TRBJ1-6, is DVKVTQSSRYLVKRTGEKVFLECVQDMDHENMFWYRQDPGLGLRLIYFSYDVKMKEKGDIPEGYSVSREKKERFSLILESASTNQTSMYLCASSVTGGGSYNSPLHFGNGTRLTVT.

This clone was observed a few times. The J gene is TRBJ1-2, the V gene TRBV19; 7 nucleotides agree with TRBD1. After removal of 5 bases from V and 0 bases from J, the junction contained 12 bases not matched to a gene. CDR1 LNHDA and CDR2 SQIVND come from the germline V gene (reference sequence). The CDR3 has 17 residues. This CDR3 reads CASSGIGTEATNYGYTF. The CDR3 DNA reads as TGTGCCAGTAGTGGGATCGGGACAGAGGCTACTAACTATGGCTACACCTTC.